These 27 T cell receptor beta chains were all obtained from the same sample, sequenced in a study of blood T cell repertoires in COVID-19. Data came from immunoSEQ multiplex PCR; TCRdb stores just in-frame clones and leaves some out. Of 74,000 or so clones in the sample, around 87% are singletons; the top ten hold roughly 2.6%. Sequencing was carried out using peripheral blood. The receptors here all came from a man over 45 with acute or convalescent COVID-19.

The rearrangement links TRBV27 to TRBJ1-5; 10 bases are shared with TRBD1. Per germline, CDR1 MNHEY and CDR2 SMNVEV (reference sequence). The CDR3 totals 17 residues. V lost 6 bases and J lost 0; bases outside the gene matches: 8. The CDR3 sequence: CASRGTGAGYSNQPQHF. The CDR3 DNA follows: TGTGCCAGCAGGGGGACAGGGGCAGGATATAGCAATCAGCCCCAGCATTTT.

This sequence joins TRBV7-3 and TRBJ1-1, with 7 bases that match TRBD1. Germline lookup yields CDR1 SGHTA and CDR2 FQGTGA. Losses at the gene ends were 1 base for V and 5 bases for J; bases not matched to a gene: 10. This CDR3 has 16 residues. The CDR3 here is CASSLMVGGVGTEAFF. For the CDR3, the DNA is TGTGCCAGCAGCTTAATGGTAGGGGGCGTCGGAACTGAAGCTTTCTTT.

A single count supports this clone. The CDR3 DNA is TGTGCCAGCAGTCCCGCAGGGGTCTACGAGCAGTACTTC. Protein: CASSPAGVYEQYF. The rearrangement joins TRBV12-3 or TRBV12-4 to TRBJ2-7; D perhaps matches TRBD1 (6 bases). V shed 5 bases and J shed 3 bases, with 11 bases lying between them. The CDR3 is 13 amino acids.

V usage is TRBV28 and J usage is TRBJ2-1, with D hard to call. The germline V and J ends were trimmed by 1 base and 0 bases, with 7 bases remaining between them. CDR1 is MDHEN, CDR2 SYDVKM, per germline. The CDR3 totals 15 residues. The CDR3 nucleotides are TGTGCCAGCAGTTTATTCCCTAGCTCCTACAATGAGCAGTTCTTC. Its translation: CASSLFPSSYNEQFF.

The chain couples TRBV6-4 to TRBJ2-3; 8 positions agree with TRBD2. Germline V gene data show CDR1 as MRHNA and CDR2 as SNTAGT. The trim removed 4 bases at V and 0 bases at J, leaving 6 bases unmatched. The CDR3 consists of 16 residues. The CDR3 is CASSAQLADSTDTQYF. DNA for the CDR3: TGTGCCAGCAGTGCCCAACTAGCGGACAGCACAGATACGCAGTATTTT.

This clone occurred once. The V call is TRBV30, the J call TRBJ1-5; tentatively, D is TRBD1 (6 bases). Germline CDR1 GTSNPN, CDR2 SVGIG (reference sequence). The CDR3 is made up of 15 amino acids. V lost 2 bases, J lost 7 bases, and 18 bases lay in between. CDR3 DNA sequence: TGTGCCTGGAGTTTCCGGGACATGACACGCCAGCCCCAGCATTTT. Its translation: CAWSFRDMTRQPQHF.

This chain links TRBV27 with TRBJ2-2, with TRBD1 matching 8 bases. The CDR3 is 15 residues long. The germline gives CDR1 MNHEY, CDR2 SMNVEV (reference sequence). Trimming took 6 bases from V and 2 from J; bases not matched to a gene: 5. CDR3 loop: CASRNAGGNTGELFF. CDR3 sequence (DNA): TGTGCCAGCAGAAACGCAGGGGGCAACACCGGGGAGCTGTTTTTT.

This chain connects TRBV19 to TRBJ2-5; 8 bases map to TRBD2. CDR3 length: 14 amino acids. Per germline, CDR1 LNHDA and CDR2 SQIVND (reference sequence). V lost 3 bases and J lost 2; bases outside the gene matches: 2. In DNA form, the CDR3 reads TGTGCCAGTAGTATTACGGGAGGGCAAGAGACCCAGTACTTC. Protein: CASSITGGQETQYF. The full variable domain, with the rest looked up from reference TRBV19 and TRBJ2-5, is DGGITQSPKYLFRKEGQNVTLSCEQNLNHDAMYWYRQDPGQGLRLIYYSQIVNDFQKGDIAEGYSVSREKKESFPLTVTSAQKNPTAFYLCASSITGGQETQYFGPGTRLLVL.

This clone was observed once. The V call is TRBV11-3, the J call TRBJ2-3, with D hard to call. The CDR3 extends over 16 amino acids. Germline-derived CDR1 and CDR2 are SGHNT and YENEEA. Trimming shortened V by 0 bases and J by 4 bases, and 14 bases separated the two germline ends. The CDR3 sequence: CASSLDASRQADTQYF. The CDR3 DNA reads TGTGCCAGCAGCTTAGATGCTAGTCGGCAAGCAGATACGCAGTATTTT.

The V call is TRBV10-1, the J call TRBJ1-4; 7 positions match TRBD1. Trimming cost V 0 bases and J 5 bases; bases outside gene matches: 3. Germline CDR1 reads WNHNN; CDR2 reads SYGVQD (reference sequence). The CDR3 spans 15 residues. Here the CDR3 DNA reads TGCGCCAGCAGTGAGTCCGGGACAGAAAATGAAAAACTGTTTTTT. Residues: CASSESGTENEKLFF.

V and J are TRBV4-3 and TRBJ1-2, with TRBD1 identical over 9 bases. V lost 0 bases, J lost 0 bases, and 8 bases stayed unmatched. CDR3 length equals 18 residues. CDR1 and CDR2 (germline): LGHNA, YSLEER. CDR3 DNA sequence: TGCGCCAGCAGCCAAGATGACAGGACAGGGGCGACTAACTATGGCTACACCTTC. This encodes CASSQDDRTGATNYGYTF.

The chain joins TRBV28 to TRBJ1-4, with 9 nucleotides matching TRBD1. This CDR3 is built from 16 residues. Germline-derived CDR1 and CDR2 are MDHEN and SYDVKM. The trim removed 5 bases at V and 11 bases at J, leaving 15 bases unmatched. The DNA of the CDR3 is TGTGCCAGCAGTGCCACCACAGGGGGCCGCCCCGGGAAACTGTTTTTT. Protein sequence: CASSATTGGRPGKLFF.

J is TRBJ1-2 and V is TRBV25-1; 9 nucleotides match TRBD1. The junction had 9 bases not matched to a gene; V was cut back by 2 bases and J by 5 bases. CDR1 is MGHDK and CDR2 is SYGVNS in the germline V gene. The CDR3 is 16 residues long. In DNA, the CDR3 is TGTGCCAGCAGTGAAGGGGGACAGGGAGCGGGGTATGGCTACACCTTC. This sequence encodes CASSEGGQGAGYGYTF.

The chain links TRBV30 to TRBJ2-2; the match to TRBD1 covers 7 bases. The CDR3 has 15 amino acids. CDR1 is GTSNPN and CDR2 is SVGIG in the germline V gene (reference sequence). Trimming cost V 3 bases and J 4 bases; bases outside gene matches: 8. DNA of the CDR3: TGTGCCTGGAGGCGACAGGGTCTTGCCACCGGGGAGCTGTTTTTT. Its protein product is CAWRRQGLATGELFF. Drawing the rest from reference TRBV30 and TRBJ2-2, the complete variable domain is SQTIHQWPATLVQPVGSPLSLECTVEGTSNPNLYWYRQAAGRGLQLLFYSVGIGQISSEVPQNLSASRPQDRQFILSSKKLLLSDSGFYLCAWRRQGLATGELFFGEGSRLTVL.

The chain uses TRBV28 and TRBJ1-5; 10 bases line up with TRBD1. This CDR3 has 14 residues. Germline trimming cut 4 bases from V and 7 bases from J; bases unmatched to any gene: 4. Germline lookup yields CDR1 MDHEN and CDR2 SYDVKM. The CDR3 region has the DNA TGTGCCAGCAGTTCAGGACAGGGGGACCAGCCCCAGCATTTT. Protein sequence: CASSSGQGDQPQHF.

The rearrangement links TRBV19 to TRBJ1-4; TRBD1 might be the D (5 bases). Germline V gives CDR1 LNHDA, CDR2 SQIVND (reference sequence). Trimming removed 2 bases at V and 0 bases at J, with 7 bases between. The CDR3 spans 15 residues. The CDR3, as DNA: TGTGCCAGTAGTATAACAGGATCAACTAATGAAAAACTGTTTTTT. The encoded protein is CASSITGSTNEKLFF.

The rearrangement joins TRBV27 to TRBJ1-2; 8 positions agree with TRBD1. CDR3 length equals 12 residues. Trimming at V came to 5 bases and at J to 5 bases, leaving 1 base not matched to a gene. The germline V gene has CDR1 MNHEY and CDR2 SMNVEV (reference sequence). CDR3 in amino acids: CASSTGGYGYTF. DNA for the CDR3: TGTGCCAGCAGTACAGGGGGGTATGGCTACACCTTC.

This clone was recorded once. This chain uses TRBV28 with TRBJ2-2, with 15 bases identical to TRBD2. Germline CDR1 reads MDHEN; CDR2 reads SYDVKM. This CDR3 has 18 amino acids. V lost 6 bases and J lost 5; bases outside the gene matches: 10. For the CDR3, the DNA is TGTGCCAGCAGAAATGGACTAGCGGGAGGGCCTCTTACCGGGGAGCTGTTTTTT. It yields the protein CASRNGLAGGPLTGELFF.

This clone was detected only once. The chain links TRBV18 to TRBJ1-1; perhaps TRBD1 as D (5 bases). Germline CDR1 reads KGHSH; CDR2 reads LQKENI. V lost 2 bases to trimming and J lost 1 base, with 14 bases between them. The CDR3 is made up of 16 amino acids. Written as DNA, the CDR3 is TGTGCCAGCTCACCATCTATGGGGCAGGGGAACACTGAAGCTTTCTTT. Its protein product is CASSPSMGQGNTEAFF.

This rearrangement joins TRBV7-9 to TRBJ2-2; TRBD2 might be the D (6 bases). Germline V gene lookup returns CDR1 SEHNR and CDR2 FQNEAQ (reference sequence). V lost 5 bases to trimming and J lost 2 bases, with 15 bases between them. This CDR3 comprises 16 residues. The CDR3 region has the DNA TGTGCCAGCAGCAATGCGGGGTGGGTTAACACCGGGGAGCTGTTTTTT. Its protein product is CASSNAGWVNTGELFF.

V usage is TRBV15 and J usage is TRBJ1-4, with 9 bases that match TRBD1. The CDR3 runs to 14 residues. Germline loops: CDR1 LNHNV, CDR2 YYDKDF (reference sequence). Trimming cost V 8 bases and J 7 bases; bases outside gene matches: 8. CDR3 loop: CATGPGQGSEKLFF. The CDR3 nucleotides read TGTGCCACCGGGCCGGGACAGGGAAGTGAAAAACTGTTTTTT.

This clone was observed a single time. The genes are TRBV24-1 and TRBJ2-3, with 10 bases fitting TRBD2. Unmatched junction bases numbered 4, after V lost 10 bases and J lost 1 base. The CDR3 extends over 14 amino acids. The germline gives CDR1 KGHDR, CDR2 SFDVKD. In DNA form, the CDR3 reads TGTGCCACAAGGACTAGCGGAGGCACAGATACGCAGTATTTT. Translated: CATRTSGGTDTQYF.

The chain combines TRBV28 with TRBJ2-7; maybe TRBD2 (6 bases). This CDR3 comprises 15 residues. Trimming removed 4 bases at V and 5 bases at J, with 18 bases between. From germline, CDR1 is MDHEN and CDR2 SYDVKM. The CDR3 nucleotides read TGTGCCAGCAGTTCCTCCGGGAGCTCCCTCAACGAGCAGTACTTC. Its protein product is CASSSSGSSLNEQYF.

The chain has TRBV10-2 and TRBJ1-1; D gene ambiguous. The germline V gene has CDR1 WSHSY and CDR2 SAAADI. The CDR3 sequence is 13 residues long. V was shortened by 5 bases and J by 7 bases, with 14 bases between the two germline ends. CDR3 region: CASSRSGTVEAFF. CDR3 nucleotides: TGCGCCAGCAGTCGGTCGGGAACAGTTGAAGCTTTCTTT.

The chain joins TRBV12-3 or TRBV12-4 to TRBJ1-1; D remains unclear. CDR3 length: 13 amino acids. V was trimmed by 3 bases and J by 7 bases, leaving 12 bases between them. CDR3 loop: CASSFSSVGEAFF. CDR3 DNA: TGTGCCAGCAGTTTTTCGTCGGTCGGTGAAGCTTTCTTT.

V and J are TRBV6-5 and TRBJ2-6, with D possibly matching TRBD2 (5 bases). The CDR3 loop spans 14 amino acids. CDR1 and CDR2 from the germline V gene are MNHEY and SVGAGI. With 7 bases removed from V and 4 bases from J, the gap between germline ends came to 11 bases. The CDR3 sequence: CASTLTGGANVLTF. CDR3 coding DNA: TGTGCCAGCACTCTTACGGGGGGGGCCAACGTCCTGACTTTC.

The rearrangement uses TRBV24-1 and TRBJ1-5; 8 bases map to TRBD1. This CDR3 is built from 17 residues. Trimming removed 2 bases from V and 3 bases from J; junction bases left unmatched: 8. Germline values: CDR1 KGHDR, CDR2 SFDVKD. As DNA, the CDR3 is TGTGCCACCAGTGATTCCGGGACAGGAAGCTTCAATCAGCCCCAGCATTTT. It translates to CATSDSGTGSFNQPQHF.